This is a list of T cell receptor beta chains from one sample in a study of T-cell reconstitution after alpha-beta-depleted transplantation in children. One entry per CDR3 protein, called by TCRdb with MiXCR from the PCR reads. The sample consists of tens of thousands of distinct CDR3 sequences, 5.5% to 7.5% of them appearing once. Source: PBMCs, mostly from graft donor cells, taken 60 days after TCRalphabeta/CD19-depleted stem cell transplant. The receptors originated from a female patient aged 2-9 years who had a stem cell transplant for aplastic anemia, so the T cells may come from the graft donor. CDR3s include the opening cysteine and the closing phenylalanine or tryptophan. The D gene is left open where the match is weak. Rows may omit the clone size; those that give it use once, few, many or a size class.

J | D | V | size | CDR3 | DNA
TRBJ1-3 | . | TRBV10-2 | many | CATSTGNTIYF | TGCGCCACCTCGACTGGAAACACCATATATTTT
TRBJ2-7 | TRBD1 | TRBV5-1 | many | CASSLAKVRGQRSYEQYF | TGCGCCAGCAGCTTGGCCAAGGTTAGGGGACAGCGCTCCTACGAGCAGTACTTC
TRBJ2-3 | TRBD2 | TRBV7-2 | many | CASSPTSGGRADTQYF | TGTGCCAGCAGCCCTACTAGCGGGGGGAGGGCAGATACGCAGTATTTT
TRBJ2-3 | TRBD2 | TRBV20-1 | many | CSASPGLAGGGLTDTQYF | TGCAGTGCTAGTCCCGGACTAGCGGGAGGGGGGTTAACAGATACGCAGTATTTT
TRBJ1-1 | TRBD1 | TRBV12-3/TRBV12-4 | many | CASSFGTGGMNTEAFF | TGTGCCAGCAGTTTTGGGACAGGGGGCATGAACACTGAAGCTTTCTTT
TRBJ2-7 | TRBD2 | TRBV19 | many | CASSTRLAGPYEQYF | TGTGCCAGTAGTACTAGACTAGCGGGACCCTACGAGCAGTACTTC
TRBJ2-1 | . | TRBV6-1 | . | CASSDLANEQFF | TGTGCCAGCAGTGACTTGGCGAATGAGCAGTTCTTC
TRBJ2-1 | . | TRBV2 | few | CASSHELYNEQFF | TGTGCCAGCAGCCATGAATTATACAATGAGCAGTTCTTC
TRBJ2-1 | TRBD2 | TRBV20-1 | . | CSARGLAGAGNEQFF | TGCAGTGCTAGAGGACTAGCGGGAGCGGGCAATGAGCAGTTCTTC
TRBJ2-3 | . | TRBV5-1 | . | CASSKGTVAFPTDTQYF | TGCGCCAGCAGCAAGGGAACGGTGGCATTTCCCACAGATACGCAGTATTTT
TRBJ2-3 | . | TRBV7-2 | many | CASSSPNTDTQYF | TGTGCCAGCAGCTCACCCAACACAGATACGCAGTATTTT
TRBJ1-4 | . | TRBV7-9 | many | CASSLHDKREKLFF | TGTGCCAGCAGCTTGCATGATAAAAGGGAAAAACTGTTTTTT
TRBJ2-7 | TRBD2 | TRBV12-3/TRBV12-4 | many | CASSFTSGPAYEQYF | TGTGCCAGCAGTTTTACTAGCGGGCCTGCCTACGAGCAGTACTTC
TRBJ2-7 | . | TRBV7-8 | many | CASSPSPEARHEQYF | TGTGCCAGCAGCCCCTCCCCTGAGGCGAGACACGAGCAGTACTTC
TRBJ2-3 | . | TRBV5-4 | few | CASSLGGSGPTDTQYF | TGTGCCAGCAGCTTGGGGGGTAGCGGCCCCACAGATACGCAGTATTTT
TRBJ2-1 | . | TRBV3-1 | once | CASSKQGGRSHEQFF | TGTGCCTCCAGCAAACAGGGCGGGAGAAGCCATGAGCAGTTCTTC
TRBJ2-3 | TRBD2 | TRBV20-1 | many | CSATRTSGDTQYF | TGCAGTGCCACGAGGACTAGCGGAGATACGCAGTATTTT
TRBJ2-3 | . | TRBV29-1 | many | CSAEGQGGADTQYF | TGCAGCGCTGAGGGTCAGGGGGGAGCAGATACGCAGTATTTT
TRBJ2-1 | . | TRBV19 | few | CASSSPTGQAVHEQFF | TGTGCCAGTAGCTCCCCAACAGGCCAGGCGGTTCATGAGCAGTTCTTC
TRBJ2-5 | . | TRBV6-5 | . | CASSHPSETQYF | TGTGCCAGCAGCCACCCAAGCGAGACCCAGTACTTC
TRBJ2-5 | . | TRBV28 | many | CASSLEVYGTQYF | TGTGCCAGCAGTTTAGAGGTCTATGGGACCCAGTACTTC
TRBJ1-2 | TRBD1 | TRBV20-1 | many | CSVTRGLVYGYTF | TGCAGTGTGACCAGGGGGTTGGTATATGGCTACACCTTC
TRBJ1-2 | . | TRBV7-9 | . | CASSFTGNSGYTF | TGTGCCAGCAGCTTCACAGGGAACTCTGGCTACACCTTC
TRBJ1-5 | . | TRBV19 | many | CASRVVGLSNQPQHF | TGTGCCAGTAGGGTGGTAGGGCTCAGCAATCAGCCCCAGCATTTT
TRBJ2-3 | . | TRBV5-1 | many | CASSSTRGGGTDTQYF | TGCGCCAGCAGTTCCACGAGGGGTGGCGGCACAGATACGCAGTATTTT
TRBJ1-6 | . | TRBV11-2 | many | CASSPMGRGLPLHF | TGTGCCAGCAGCCCGATGGGGCGGGGACTACCCCTCCACTTT
TRBJ2-1 | . | TRBV29-1 | many | CSVSAGPTYNEQFF | TGCAGCGTTTCGGCGGGGCCCACCTACAATGAGCAGTTCTTC
TRBJ2-7 | . | TRBV20-1 | many | CSARGPISSYEQYF | TGCAGTGCTAGAGGGCCCATTAGCTCCTACGAGCAGTACTTC
TRBJ2-7 | . | TRBV7-9 | . | CASSSPVHEQYF | TGTGCCAGCAGCTCTCCTGTCCACGAGCAGTACTTC
TRBJ2-1 | TRBD2 | TRBV12-3/TRBV12-4 | many | CASSLTSGGAVEQFF | TGTGCCAGCAGTTTGACTAGCGGGGGGGCCGTTGAGCAGTTCTTC
TRBJ2-1 | TRBD2 | TRBV3-1 | many | CASSRRSWTSGTNEQFF | TGTGCCAGCAGCCGACGGTCATGGACTAGCGGGACAAATGAGCAGTTCTTC
TRBJ2-1 | TRBD2 | TRBV3-1 | . | CASSSSGGPHEQFF | TGTGCCAGCAGCAGTAGCGGGGGGCCGCATGAGCAGTTCTTC
TRBJ2-5 | . | TRBV20-1 | many | CSVAEETQYF | TGCAGTGTGGCAGAAGAGACCCAGTACTTC
TRBJ1-5 | TRBD1 | TRBV6-6 | many | CASSGFLGTEGHSNQPQHF | TGTGCCAGCAGTGGGTTTTTGGGGACAGAGGGCCATAGCAATCAGCCCCAGCATTTT